This T cell receptor beta chain was recorded in a study of blood T cell repertoires in COVID-19. Study at large: COVID-19 samples from acute and convalescent phases originated in the United States, Italy and Spain. PBMCs, B-cell-depleted T cells, or T cells provided the cDNA or gDNA that made up the material.

This CDR3 has 14 amino acids. Per the authors' pipeline: The authors estimated nucleated cell counts from reference gene primer amplification. Profiling relied on immunoSEQ multiplex PCR, and the TCRdb table lists in-frame clones only, not all of them. V and J calls plus clone size are reproduced from that table; the DNA served to infer D and trimming. The sample has about 73,000 clones, 65% to 90% seen once; the top ten hold roughly 5.7%. The J gene is TRBJ2-7, the V gene TRBV12-2; whether TRBD1, the table's D call, matches the DNA was not checked. TRBV12-2 constitutes a pseudogene. Material for sequencing was peripheral blood. This receptor was taken from a woman aged 55-75 years with acute or convalescent COVID-19. The CDR3 DNA reads as TGTGCAAGTCGCTACCGCAGGGGTCTCCACGAGCAGTACTTC. This translates into CASRYRRGLHEQYF.